Below are 32 T cell receptor beta chains sequenced from a single sample in a study of CD8+ T cells in alopecia areata. Noted treatment: oral pan-JAK inhibitor, 5-10 mg twice daily. Once RNA had been extracted, it was reverse transcribed into cDNA to act as the sequencing template. The data were produced by immunoSEQ multiplex PCR, yet TCRdb's version contains in-frame clones alone and is incomplete. The sample records fewer than 110,000 clones, about nine tenths being singletons. Sequencing used CD8+ T cells sorted from blood, obtained at approximately week 30, from a patient treated with tofacitinib. These receptors were obtained from a human donor with alopecia areata.

V usage is TRBV29-1 and J usage is TRBJ2-7, with 7 positions matching TRBD2. Unmatched junction bases numbered 8, after V lost 0 bases and J lost 6 bases. Germline CDR1 SQVTM, CDR2 ANQGSEA. The CDR3 has 14 residues. CDR3 coding DNA: TGCAGCGTTGAAGATGGGGCATTAGCGGGCGAGCAGTACTTC. This sequence encodes CSVEDGALAGEQYF.

The CDR3 DNA is TGCAGCGTTGAAGATCCTCGGGACAGGCCGTACGAGCAGTACTTC. Translation: CSVEDPRDRPYEQYF. The chain combines TRBV29-1 with TRBJ2-7; TRBD1 matches 8 bases. There are 15 residues in the CDR3. In germline, CDR1 is SQVTM, CDR2 ANQGSEA. J gave up 4 bases and V 0 bases, and 8 bases lay outside the gene matches.

The J gene is TRBJ2-1, the V gene TRBV27; D assignment may be TRBD1 or TRBD2 (5 bases each). The V end was cut by 7 bases, the J end by 10 bases, with 20 bases between. Germline V gene data show CDR1 as MNHEY and CDR2 as SMNVEV (reference sequence). The CDR3 has 14 residues. The CDR3 here is CASKPRDRPGEQFF. CDR3 nucleotide sequence: TGTGCCAGCAAACCTCGGGACCGACCCGGAGAGCAGTTCTTC.

The chain joins TRBV7-9 to TRBJ2-1; tentatively, D is TRBD2 (5 bases). Trimming removed 3 bases at V and 7 bases at J, with 7 bases between. Per the germline V gene, CDR1 is SEHNR and CDR2 is FQNEAQ (reference sequence). The CDR3 is 12 amino acids. CDR3 sequence: CASSFTGNEQFF. CDR3 in DNA: TGTGCCAGCAGCTTCACGGGAAATGAGCAGTTCTTC.

The CDR3 nucleotides read TGCGCCAGCAGCCAGGACGCGGGGACGGGCAATCAGCCCCAGCATTTT. It is translated as CASSQDAGTGNQPQHF. The chain has TRBV4-1 and TRBJ1-5; weak D call: TRBD1 (5 bases). Germline V gene data show CDR1 as MGHRA and CDR2 as YSYEKL. This CDR3 is built from 16 residues. V lost 3 bases and J 2 bases, leaving 14 bases between the germline ends.

This clone was seen just once. V and J are TRBV19 and TRBJ2-1; D is possibly TRBD1 or TRBD2 (5 bases each). The CDR3 is 13 residues long. The germline gives CDR1 LNHDA, CDR2 SQIVND (reference sequence). The V and J ends lost 5 bases and 1 base respectively, with 6 bases between them. CDR3 coding DNA: TGTGCCAGTAGTTGGGGGTCCTACAATGAGCAGTTCTTC. It specifies CASSWGSYNEQFF.

The chain combines TRBV30 with TRBJ2-2, with unresolved D. This CDR3 comprises 14 residues. Germline lookup yields CDR1 GTSNPN and CDR2 SVGIG (reference sequence). Trimming took 0 bases from V and 0 from J, leaving 5 bases between them. CDR3 sequence (DNA): TGTGCCTGGAGTGTGCCCGCGAACACCGGGGAGCTGTTTTTT. Encoded protein: CAWSVPANTGELFF.

This sequence joins TRBV19 and TRBJ1-4; no firm D call. The length of the CDR3 is 13 residues. The V end lost 1 base, the J end lost 3 bases, and 3 bases lay between the germline ends. The germline V gene encodes CDR1 LNHDA and CDR2 SQIVND (reference sequence). CDR3 nucleotide sequence: TGTGCCAGTAGTATAGGAGCTAATGAAAAACTGTTTTTT. Encoded protein: CASSIGANEKLFF. Full variable domain (outside the CDR3, taken from reference TRBV19 and TRBJ1-4): DGGITQSPKYLFRKEGQNVTLSCEQNLNHDAMYWYRQDPGQGLRLIYYSQIVNDFQKGDIAEGYSVSREKKESFPLTVTSAQKNPTAFYLCASSIGANEKLFFGSGTQLSVL.

The rearrangement joins TRBV6-1 to TRBJ2-7, with TRBD2 matching 7 bases. Unmatched junction bases numbered 8, after V lost 10 bases and J lost 5 bases. This CDR3 has 12 residues. CDR1 is MNHNS, CDR2 SASEGT, per germline. The DNA of the CDR3 is TGTGCCATCACAACTAGCGTCAACGAGCAGTACTTC. Amino acid sequence: CAITTSVNEQYF.

V and J are TRBV4-1 and TRBJ1-2; possibly TRBD1 for D (5 bases). The V end was cut by 1 base, the J end by 8 bases, with 11 bases between. Germline CDR1 is MGHRA and CDR2 is YSYEKL. The CDR3 extends over 13 amino acids. The CDR3 loop is CASSQVGVGGYTF. DNA of the CDR3: TGCGCCAGCAGCCAAGTAGGGGTTGGCGGCTACACCTTC.

The chain employs TRBV2 and TRBJ2-7; D is perhaps TRBD2 (5 bases). This CDR3 has 14 residues. Germline CDR1 and CDR2: SNHLY and FYNNEI. V shed 8 bases and J shed 5 bases, with 19 bases lying between them. The CDR3 sequence is CASPGSSSGDEQYF. CDR3 coding DNA: TGTGCCAGCCCCGGAAGCAGTTCCGGGGACGAGCAGTACTTC.

This clone was seen only a few times. This rearrangement joins TRBV27 to TRBJ2-7; D call uncertain. Germline lookup yields CDR1 MNHEY and CDR2 SMNVEV (reference sequence). V was pared by 2 bases and J by 1 base, with 6 bases between. The CDR3 has 13 amino acids. The CDR3 DNA reads TGTGCCAGCAGTTTAGCGGATTCCTACGAGCAGTACTTC. It is translated as CASSLADSYEQYF.

The chain combines TRBV7-3 with TRBJ1-6; no clear D. Germline V lookup: CDR1 SGHTA, CDR2 FQGTGA. The V gene lost 5 bases and the J gene lost 6 bases, with 14 bases spanning the gap. The CDR3 loop spans 15 amino acids. The CDR3 loop reads CASSPTGQSNSPLHF. CDR3 bases: TGTGCCAGCAGCCCAACCGGCCAATCTAATTCACCCCTCCACTTT.

V gene TRBV6-5 combines with J gene TRBJ2-1; 7 positions agree with TRBD1. CDR3 length: 14 residues. Germline loops: CDR1 MNHEY, CDR2 SVGAGI. Trimming removed 2 bases from V and 8 bases from J; junction bases left unmatched: 6. The CDR3 DNA is TGTGCCAGCAGTTACACGACAGGGATCCATGAGCAGTTCTTC. Its protein is CASSYTTGIHEQFF.

This clone has only one observation. This sequence joins TRBV9 and TRBJ1-6, with D unclear. Germline lookup yields CDR1 SGDLS and CDR2 YYNGEE. V was clipped by 4 bases and J by 8 bases, with 22 bases between them. This CDR3 has 17 residues. The CDR3 reads CASSPLGHRGRDSPLHF. CDR3 coding DNA: TGTGCCAGCAGCCCCCTTGGGCACAGAGGTAGGGATTCACCCCTCCACTTT.

This clone was seen once. The rearrangement uses TRBV19 and TRBJ2-7, with TRBD2 identical over 9 bases. The V and J ends lost 0 bases and 5 bases, in that order; junction bases with no gene match: 8. CDR1 is LNHDA, CDR2 SQIVND, per germline (reference sequence). This CDR3 is 16 amino acids long. CDR3 loop: CASSIETSGVIHEQYF. The CDR3 region has the DNA TGTGCCAGTAGTATAGAGACTAGCGGAGTAATCCACGAGCAGTACTTC.

J is TRBJ2-7 and V is TRBV13; a possible D gene is TRBD2 (6 bases). V shed 5 bases and J shed 0 bases, with 11 bases lying between them. The V gene's germline CDR1 is PRHDT and CDR2 FYEKMQ (reference sequence). The CDR3 runs 14 residues. CDR3 region: CASSDRDFSYEQYF. The CDR3 DNA sequence: TGTGCCAGCAGCGACCGGGACTTCTCCTACGAGCAGTACTTC.

This chain uses TRBV5-1 with TRBJ2-2; D may be TRBD2 (7 bases). Germline CDR1 is SGHRS and CDR2 is YFSETQ. This CDR3 spans 16 amino acids. The V end was cut by 0 bases, the J end by 5 bases, with 14 bases between. Here the CDR3 DNA reads TGCGCCAGCAGCTTGGAAGGGCGGGGGCGAACCGGGGAGCTGTTTTTT. Translating it yields CASSLEGRGRTGELFF.

The V gene is TRBV27, the J gene TRBJ2-3; D is perhaps TRBD1 (7 bases). The CDR3 is 14 residues long. In germline, CDR1 is MNHEY, CDR2 SMNVEV (reference sequence). The V gene lost 0 bases and the J gene lost 6 bases, with 10 bases spanning the gap. CDR3 sequence reads: CASSLSEGADTQYF. The DNA for the CDR3 is TGTGCCAGCAGTTTATCGGAGGGGGCGGATACGCAGTATTTT.

The rearrangement links TRBV30 to TRBJ2-7; 9 nucleotides agree with TRBD2. CDR1 and CDR2 (germline): GTSNPN, SVGIG (reference sequence). This CDR3 is 16 amino acids long. J lost 2 bases, V lost 0 bases, and 8 bases had no gene match. The CDR3 here is CAWSVLASGITYEQYF. CDR3 bases: TGTGCCTGGAGTGTACTGGCTAGCGGGATAACCTACGAGCAGTACTTC.

In its sample, this clone was seen once. V is TRBV7-9 and J is TRBJ2-7; D is uncertain. The CDR3 runs 13 residues. The germline gives CDR1 SEHNR, CDR2 FQNEAQ (reference sequence). Trimming pared 5 bases from V and 0 bases from J, leaving 8 bases between. The chain's CDR3 is CASSPGYSYEQYF. The CDR3 region has the DNA TGTGCCAGCAGCCCGGGCTACTCCTACGAGCAGTACTTC.

The V call is TRBV20-1, the J call TRBJ2-3; no clear D. Germline V CDR1 and CDR2: DFQATT, SNEGSKA (reference sequence). The CDR3 spans 10 residues. V lost 6 bases and J 6 bases, leaving 7 bases between the germline ends. CDR3 nucleotides: TGCAGTGCGATCTTGGATACGCAGTATTTT. Translated, it gives CSAILDTQYF.

Notes on this clone: A read error may account for a junction end that differs from germline. The chain recombines TRBV7-7 with TRBJ2-7; TRBD1 matches 9 bases. From germline, CDR1 is SSHAT and CDR2 FNYEAQ (reference sequence). The CDR3 contains 14 residues. CDR3 loop: CASSQGQGSYEQYF. The CDR3, as DNA: TGTGCTAGCAGCCAGGGACAGGGTAGCTACGAGCAGTACTTC.

This chain connects TRBV28 to TRBJ2-1; unclear D gene. V lost 3 bases, J lost 10 bases, and 7 bases lay in between. From germline, CDR1 is MDHEN and CDR2 SYDVKM. CDR3 size: 11 residues. For the CDR3, the DNA is TGTGCCAGCAGTTTTGGCAGGGAGCAGTTCTTC. It specifies CASSFGREQFF.

This rearrangement joins TRBV7-8 to TRBJ2-4; D remains unclear. The V gene's germline CDR1 is SGHVS and CDR2 FQNEAQ. The germline V and J ends were trimmed by 1 base and 0 bases, with 7 bases remaining between them. This CDR3 has 15 residues. CDR3 in DNA: TGTGCCAGCAGCTTAGGGCTAGGAGCCAAAAACATTCAGTACTTC. This codes for CASSLGLGAKNIQYF.

The chain's CDR3 is CAWSVLFGGIADTQYF. CDR3 in DNA: TGTGCCTGGAGTGTACTCTTTGGGGGAATCGCAGATACGCAGTATTTT. This chain connects TRBV30 to TRBJ2-3, with D perhaps assigned TRBD1 or TRBD2 (5 bases each). V gave up 0 bases and J gave up 4 bases, with 17 bases separating them. Germline V lookup: CDR1 GTSNPN, CDR2 SVGIG (reference sequence). This CDR3 is built from 16 residues.

CDR3 coding DNA: TGCAGCGTTGAAGGGGTAGCGGCTGGGACCTACAATGAGCAGTTCTTC. This sequence encodes CSVEGVAAGTYNEQFF. The chain employs TRBV29-1 and TRBJ2-1, with a tentative D call TRBD2 (6 bases). Trimming cost V 1 base and J 2 bases, with 15 bases left between them. Germline assignment: CDR1 SQVTM and CDR2 ANQGSEA. The CDR3 is made up of 16 amino acids.

Here the CDR3 DNA reads TGTGCCAGCAGCCACCCATACAATGAGCAGTTCTTC. This encodes CASSHPYNEQFF. The genes are TRBV27 and TRBJ2-1; D not certain. Trimming cost V 6 bases and J 4 bases, with 7 bases left between them. The length of the CDR3 is 12 residues. Germline CDR1 MNHEY, CDR2 SMNVEV (reference sequence).

The chain has TRBV4-2 and TRBJ2-3; TRBD2 might be the D (5 bases). Germline lookup yields CDR1 LGHNA and CDR2 YNFKEQ. The CDR3 loop spans 16 amino acids. Trimming took off 0 bases at V and 4 bases at J, with 14 bases between the two ends. DNA of the CDR3: TGTGCCAGCAGCCAAGACGAAGAACTAGTCCCAGATACGCAGTATTTT. Translating it yields CASSQDEELVPDTQYF.

The chain carries TRBV29-1 and TRBJ2-5; TRBD2 matches at 7 bases. The J call may be in error: the DNA end matches TRBJ2-7 better. The CDR3 is 17 residues long. The V gene's germline CDR1 is SQVTM and CDR2 ANQGSEA. CDR3 nucleotide sequence: TGCAGCGTTGAGGAACCGAAGTGGGAGGGCCAATTCTACGAGCAGTACTTC. The encoded protein is CSVEEPKWEGQFYEQYF.

The sample holds one count of this clone. The CDR3 DNA reads as TGTGCCAGCAGCACGGGCTACGAGCAGTACTTC. It translates to CASSTGYEQYF. V usage is TRBV11-2 and J usage is TRBJ2-7; D unresolved. V was cut by 5 bases and J by 3 bases, with 5 bases left in between. Germline V gene lookup returns CDR1 SGHAT and CDR2 FQNNGV. The CDR3 is 11 residues long. The whole variable domain, remainder taken from reference TRBV11-2 and TRBJ2-7, is EAGVAQSPRYKIIEKRQSVAFWCNPISGHATLYWYQQILGQGPKLLIQFQNNGVVDDSQLPKDRFSAERLKGVDSTLKIQPAKLEDSAVYLCASSTGYEQYFGPGTRLTVT.

This chain connects TRBV2 to TRBJ2-7; D possibly corresponds to TRBD2 (8 bases). Germline CDR1 SNHLY, CDR2 FYNNEI. V lost 6 bases to trimming and J lost 2 bases, with 23 bases between them. The CDR3 covers 17 residues. CDR3 sequence reads: CASSGSRGGQKPYEQYF. Written as DNA, the CDR3 is TGTGCCAGCAGCGGTAGTCGGGGGGGACAGAAACCCTACGAGCAGTACTTC.